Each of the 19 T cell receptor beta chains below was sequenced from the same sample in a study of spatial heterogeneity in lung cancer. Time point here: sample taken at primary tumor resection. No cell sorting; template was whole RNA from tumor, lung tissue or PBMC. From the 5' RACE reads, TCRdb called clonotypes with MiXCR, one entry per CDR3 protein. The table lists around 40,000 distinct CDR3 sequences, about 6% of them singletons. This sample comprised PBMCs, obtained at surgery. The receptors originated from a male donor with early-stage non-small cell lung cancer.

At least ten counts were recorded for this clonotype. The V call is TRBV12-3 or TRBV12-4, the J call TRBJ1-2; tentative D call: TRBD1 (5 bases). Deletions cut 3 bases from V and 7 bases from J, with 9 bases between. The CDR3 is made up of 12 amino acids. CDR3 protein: CASSFSQGGYTF. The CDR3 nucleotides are TGTGCCAGCAGTTTCTCCCAGGGTGGCTACACCTTC.

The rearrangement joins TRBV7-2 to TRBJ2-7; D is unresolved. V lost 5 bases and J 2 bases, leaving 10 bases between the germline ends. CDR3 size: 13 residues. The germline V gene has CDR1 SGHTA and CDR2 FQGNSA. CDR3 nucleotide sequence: TGTGCCAGCAGCCCTCGCACGGCCTACGAGCAGTACTTC. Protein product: CASSPRTAYEQYF.

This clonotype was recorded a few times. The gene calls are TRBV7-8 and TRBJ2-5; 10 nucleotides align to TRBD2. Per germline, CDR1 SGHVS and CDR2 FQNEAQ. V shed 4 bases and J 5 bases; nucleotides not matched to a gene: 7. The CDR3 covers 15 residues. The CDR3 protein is CASSSRGLAIETQYF. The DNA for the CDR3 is TGTGCCAGCAGCTCCAGGGGACTAGCGATCGAGACCCAGTACTTC. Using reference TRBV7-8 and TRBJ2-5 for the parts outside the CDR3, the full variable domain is GAGVSQSPRYKVAKRGQDVALRCDPISGHVSLFWYQQALGQGPEFLTYFQNEAQLDKSGLPSDRFFAERPEGSVSTLKIQRTQQEDSAVYLCASSSRGLAIETQYFGPGTRLLVL.

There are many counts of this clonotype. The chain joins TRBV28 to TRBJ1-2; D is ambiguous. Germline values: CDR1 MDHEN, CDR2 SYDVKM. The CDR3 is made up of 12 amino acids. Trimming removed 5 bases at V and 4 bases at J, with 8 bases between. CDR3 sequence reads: CASSATTYGYTF. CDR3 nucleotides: TGTGCCAGCAGTGCCACGACCTATGGCTACACCTTC.

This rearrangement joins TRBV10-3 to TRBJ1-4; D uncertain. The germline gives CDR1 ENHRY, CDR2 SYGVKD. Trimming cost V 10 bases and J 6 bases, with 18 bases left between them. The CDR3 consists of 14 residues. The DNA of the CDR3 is TGTGCCAGAAGAGAGGAGAGCGGGGATGAAAAACTGTTTTTT. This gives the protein CARREESGDEKLFF.

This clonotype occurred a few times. CDR3 loop: CASSTYSNQPQHF. For the CDR3, the DNA is TGTGCCAGCAGCACCTATAGCAATCAGCCCCAGCATTTT. The chain recombines TRBV28 with TRBJ1-5, with D hard to call. The ends were cut back, 6 bases at V and 0 bases at J, with 6 bases in the middle. This CDR3 spans 13 amino acids. Germline V CDR1 and CDR2: MDHEN, SYDVKM.

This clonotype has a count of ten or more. The chain's CDR3 is CASSEGHPNQPQHF. The CDR3 DNA sequence: TGTGCCAGCAGTGAGGGACATCCCAATCAGCCCCAGCATTTT. V and J are TRBV27 and TRBJ1-5, with a weak D call TRBD1 (6 bases). V lost 5 bases, J lost 3 bases, and 11 bases lay in between. CDR1 and CDR2 from the germline V gene are MNHEY and SMNVEV (reference sequence). The length of the CDR3 is 14 residues.

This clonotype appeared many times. The CDR3 region has the DNA TGCAGTGCCACCGGGACGGCGAACACCGGGGAGCTGTTTTTT. Translation gives CSATGTANTGELFF. This chain uses TRBV20-1 with TRBJ2-2; possibly TRBD1 or TRBD2 for D (5 bases each). Germline assignment: CDR1 DFQATT and CDR2 SNEGSKA (reference sequence). Trimming took 6 bases from V and 0 from J, leaving 11 bases between them. The CDR3 consists of 14 residues.

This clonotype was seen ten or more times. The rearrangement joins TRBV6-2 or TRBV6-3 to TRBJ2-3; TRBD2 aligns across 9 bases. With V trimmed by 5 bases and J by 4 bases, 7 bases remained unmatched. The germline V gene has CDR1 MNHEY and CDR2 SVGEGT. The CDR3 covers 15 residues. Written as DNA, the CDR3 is TGTGCCAGCAGTAAACCGGGACTAGCTTCAGATACGCAGTATTTT. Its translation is CASSKPGLASDTQYF.

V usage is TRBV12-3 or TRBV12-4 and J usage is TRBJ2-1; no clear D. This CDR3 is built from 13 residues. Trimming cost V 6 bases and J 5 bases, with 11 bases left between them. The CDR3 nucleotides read TGTGCCAGCAGCTCAAAGGGTGACAATGAGCAGTTCTTC. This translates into CASSSKGDNEQFF.

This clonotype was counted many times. The CDR3 reads CSGRGTNYGYTF. As DNA, the CDR3 is TGCAGCGGCAGGGGGACTAACTATGGCTACACCTTC. The gene calls are TRBV29-1 and TRBJ1-2; TRBD1 matches at 7 bases. Per the germline V gene, CDR1 is SQVTM and CDR2 is ANQGSEA. V lost 7 bases to trimming and J lost 0 bases; unmatched junction nucleotides: 2. This CDR3 has 12 residues.

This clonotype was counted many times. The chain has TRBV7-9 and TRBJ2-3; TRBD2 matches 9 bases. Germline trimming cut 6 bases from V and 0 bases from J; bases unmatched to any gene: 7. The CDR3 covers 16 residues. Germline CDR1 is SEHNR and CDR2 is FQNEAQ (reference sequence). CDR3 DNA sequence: TGTGCCAGCAGTCATAGCGGGGGACTAAGCACAGATACGCAGTATTTT. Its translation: CASSHSGGLSTDTQYF.

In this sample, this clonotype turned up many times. CDR3 loop: CASSQEALGDLVDTGELFF. CDR3 in DNA: TGCGCCAGCAGCCAAGAGGCTCTTGGGGATTTGGTCGACACCGGGGAGCTGTTTTTT. The rearrangement joins TRBV4-3 to TRBJ2-2, with D uncertain. Germline V gene data show CDR1 as LGHNA and CDR2 as YSLEER. Between the trimmed V and J ends, which lost 0 bases and 3 bases, there was a span of 20 bases. This CDR3 is built from 19 residues.

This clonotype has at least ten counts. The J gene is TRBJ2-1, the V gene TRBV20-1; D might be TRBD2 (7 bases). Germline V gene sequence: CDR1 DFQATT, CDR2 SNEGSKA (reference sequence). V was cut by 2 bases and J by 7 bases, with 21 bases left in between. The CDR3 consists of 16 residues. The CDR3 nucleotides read TGCAGTGCTAGACTCACGGGGGCTAGCGGAGGGAATGAGCAGTTCTTC. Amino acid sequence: CSARLTGASGGNEQFF.

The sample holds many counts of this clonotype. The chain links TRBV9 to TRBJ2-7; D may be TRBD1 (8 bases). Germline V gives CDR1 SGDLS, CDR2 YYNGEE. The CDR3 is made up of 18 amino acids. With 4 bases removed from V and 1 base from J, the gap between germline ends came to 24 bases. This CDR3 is CASSPRAGWDRTSYEQYF. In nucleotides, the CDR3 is TGTGCCAGCAGCCCACGAGCGGGGTGGGACAGGACGTCCTACGAGCAGTACTTC.

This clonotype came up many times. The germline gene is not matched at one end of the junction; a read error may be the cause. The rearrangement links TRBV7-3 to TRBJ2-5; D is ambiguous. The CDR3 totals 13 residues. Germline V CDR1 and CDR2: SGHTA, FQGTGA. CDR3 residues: CASSSDKGGVRNF. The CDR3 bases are TGTGCCAGCAGCTCGGATAAGGGCGGCGTTCGGAACTTC.

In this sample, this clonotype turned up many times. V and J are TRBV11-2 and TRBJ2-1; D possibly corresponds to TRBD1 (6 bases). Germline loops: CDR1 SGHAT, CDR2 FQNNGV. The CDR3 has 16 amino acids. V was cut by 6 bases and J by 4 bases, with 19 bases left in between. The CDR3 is CASRYRQALEYNEQFF. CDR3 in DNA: TGTGCCAGCAGATATAGACAGGCACTTGAGTACAATGAGCAGTTCTTC.

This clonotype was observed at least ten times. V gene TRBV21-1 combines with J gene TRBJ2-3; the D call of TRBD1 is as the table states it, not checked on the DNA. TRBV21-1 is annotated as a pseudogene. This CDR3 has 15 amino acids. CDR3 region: CASVHTGEDTDTQYF. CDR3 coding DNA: TGTGCCAGCGTACATACAGGGGAGGACACAGATACGCAGTATTTT.

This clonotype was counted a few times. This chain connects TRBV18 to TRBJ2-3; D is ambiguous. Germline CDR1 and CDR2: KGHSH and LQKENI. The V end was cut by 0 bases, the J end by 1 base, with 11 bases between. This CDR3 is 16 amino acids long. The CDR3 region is CASSPPGNTRTDTQYF. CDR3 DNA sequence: TGTGCCAGCTCACCACCTGGGAATACGCGCACAGATACGCAGTATTTT.